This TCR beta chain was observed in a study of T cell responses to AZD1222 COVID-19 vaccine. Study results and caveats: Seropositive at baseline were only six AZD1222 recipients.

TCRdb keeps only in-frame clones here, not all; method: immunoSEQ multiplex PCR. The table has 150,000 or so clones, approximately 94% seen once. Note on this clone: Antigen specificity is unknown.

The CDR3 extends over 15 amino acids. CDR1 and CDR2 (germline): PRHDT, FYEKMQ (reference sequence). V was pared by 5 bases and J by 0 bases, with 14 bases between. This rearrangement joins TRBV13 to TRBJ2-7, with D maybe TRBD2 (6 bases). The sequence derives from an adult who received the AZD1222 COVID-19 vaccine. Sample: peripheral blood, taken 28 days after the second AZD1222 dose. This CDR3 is CASSGSGTPSYEQYF. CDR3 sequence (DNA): TGTGCCAGCAGCGGCTCCGGGACTCCCTCCTACGAGCAGTACTTC. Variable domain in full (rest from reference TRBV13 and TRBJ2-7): AAGVIQSPRHLIKEKRETATLKCYPIPRHDTVYWYQQGPGQDPQFLISFYEKMQSDKGSIPDRFSAQQFSDYHSELNMSSLELGDSALYFCASSGSGTPSYEQYFGPGTRLTVT.